This TCR beta chain was identified during a study of human T cells and chemical hapten exposure. Overall study: The upper back received 0.01% DPC by patch testing, with results read at 6 days.

General study findings and limits: Against controls, expanded TCRs gave rise to significantly more large CDR3 similarity clusters. High-frequency TCRs, those above 1 in 1000, stayed the same after DPC sensitization.

Each CDR3 protein gets one entry after TCRdb re-called the RACE reads with MiXCR. The sample carries 82,000 or so distinct CDR3 sequences, around 13% recorded once. This clonotype was picked up many times. Its target is not known. Stated time point: patch test 3, about 24 weeks after DPC sensitization. The treatment denotes: therapeutic diphenylcyclopropenone sensitization with weekly scalp DPC. Trimming at V came to 8 bases and at J to 4 bases, leaving 6 bases not matched to a gene. The CDR3 runs to 13 residues. Germline CDR1 and CDR2: SNHLY and FYNNEI. The sequencing used whole blood, collected in connection with sensitization to the hapten diphenylcyclopropenone (DPC). The source is a woman between 50 and 59 years old with alopecia areata. Some clones in this sample may be carry-over from other donors' samples. The chain combines TRBV2 with TRBJ2-3; 7 bases match TRBD2. The CDR3 nucleotides are TGTGCCAGCGCGGGAGAGAAGGCAGATACGCAGTATTTT. Translated: CASAGEKADTQYF.